The 16 T cell receptor beta chains below were found in one sample sequenced in a study of T-cell memory formation after mild COVID-19. Via MiXCR, TCRdb re-called the 5' RACE reads, giving one row per CDR3 protein. The sample consists of roughly 52,000 distinct CDR3 sequences, over 6.5% of them appearing once. The sample consisted of PBMCs or a T cell subset sorted from them (not recorded which). The receptor set was obtained from a man between 18 and 29 years old who had mild COVID-19 (a few samples of this study predate the infection). Cell type and time point are not known.

The rearrangement joins TRBV6-6 to TRBJ1-2, with TRBD1 identical over 7 bases. From germline, CDR1 is MNHNY and CDR2 SVGAGI (reference sequence). The V and J ends lost 5 bases and 2 bases, in that order; junction bases with no gene match: 2. The CDR3 is made up of 13 amino acids. CDR3 bases: TGTGCCAGCAGTGCGGACAGGAACTATGGCTACACCTTC. As protein: CASSADRNYGYTF.

J is TRBJ2-5 and V is TRBV4-3; the D is unclear. Germline values: CDR1 LGHNA, CDR2 YSLEER. Trimming took off 2 bases at V and 0 bases at J, with 10 bases between the two ends. This CDR3 contains 15 residues. The CDR3 DNA reads TGCGCCAGCAGCCAATCAATGGGATACCAAGAGACCCAGTACTTC. Translation: CASSQSMGYQETQYF.

This clonotype was counted only a few times. The chain joins TRBV11-2 to TRBJ2-1; 7 nucleotides match TRBD2. With 3 bases clipped from V and 7 bases from J, the junction kept 3 bases outside the gene matches. CDR3 length equals 13 residues. CDR1 and CDR2 from the germline V gene are SGHAT and FQNNGV. CDR3 residues: CASSFGLENEQFF. CDR3 coding DNA: TGTGCCAGCAGCTTTGGACTAGAGAATGAGCAGTTCTTC.

This clonotype was seen a few times. J is TRBJ2-3 and V is TRBV9; D is uncertain. This CDR3 contains 13 residues. Trimming removed 2 bases at V and 3 bases at J, with 7 bases between. The germline gives CDR1 SGDLS, CDR2 YYNGEE. CDR3 residues: CASSVPGTDTQYF. Here the CDR3 DNA reads TGTGCCAGCAGCGTCCCAGGAACAGATACGCAGTATTTT.

This clonotype was counted between two and nine times. The chain links TRBV5-1 to TRBJ1-5, with 10 bases that match TRBD1. The J segment lost 4 bases and the V segment lost 5 bases, leaving 6 bases of the junction unmatched. There are 15 residues in the CDR3. Germline V gene data show CDR1 as SGHRS and CDR2 as YFSETQ. CDR3 nucleotides: TGCGCCAGCAGAGAGGGGACAGGGGAAAATCAGCCCCAGCATTTT. It codes for CASREGTGENQPQHF.

This clonotype was picked up a small number of times. J is TRBJ2-7 and V is TRBV5-8; maybe TRBD1 (5 bases). The V end lost 2 bases, the J end lost 3 bases, and 6 bases lay between the germline ends. Germline V gene sequence: CDR1 SGHTS, CDR2 YDEGEE. This CDR3 comprises 12 residues. The CDR3 DNA follows: TGTGCCAGCAGCTTCAGGGACTACGAGCAGTACGTC. It encodes CASSFRDYEQYV.

This chain connects TRBV6-2 or TRBV6-3 to TRBJ2-1; 15 positions agree with TRBD2. The CDR3 has 19 amino acids. V lost 2 bases and J lost 0; bases outside the gene matches: 5. CDR1 and CDR2 from the germline V gene are MNHEY and SVGEGT. CDR3 region: CASSYPGLAGGSSYNEQFF. Written as DNA, the CDR3 is TGTGCCAGCAGTTACCCGGGACTAGCGGGGGGAAGCTCCTACAATGAGCAGTTCTTC.

This clonotype was observed at least ten times. The rearrangement joins TRBV19 to TRBJ2-3, with 10 bases identical to TRBD1. Germline-derived CDR1 and CDR2 are LNHDA and SQIVND (reference sequence). J lost 5 bases, V lost 5 bases, and 7 bases had no gene match. The CDR3 has 15 amino acids. CDR3 residues: CASSPWDRGEDTQYF. The CDR3 bases are TGTGCCAGTAGTCCCTGGGACAGGGGAGAAGATACGCAGTATTTT.

This clonotype was observed many times. V gene TRBV5-1 combines with J gene TRBJ2-5; 10 bases are shared with TRBD2. Germline CDR1 SGHRS, CDR2 YFSETQ. Trimming at V came to 6 bases and at J to 5 bases, leaving 7 bases not matched to a gene. The CDR3 extends over 14 amino acids. The CDR3 DNA sequence: TGCGCCAGCAAGCGGGGGGGCCTTTATGAGACCCAGTACTTC. It specifies CASKRGGLYETQYF.

V and J are TRBV7-2 and TRBJ1-1; 7 bases are a match to TRBD1. J was trimmed by 3 bases and V by 3 bases; bases with no gene match: 7. This CDR3 region has 15 residues. Germline values: CDR1 SGHTA, CDR2 FQGNSA. CDR3 residues: CASSFLGDRDTEAFF. The CDR3 nucleotides read TGTGCCAGCAGCTTCTTAGGAGACAGGGACACTGAAGCTTTCTTT.

V gene TRBV7-2 combines with J gene TRBJ2-1, with 10 positions matching TRBD2. Germline CDR1 SGHTA, CDR2 FQGNSA. The V and J ends lost 2 bases and 7 bases, in that order; junction bases with no gene match: 11. There are 17 residues in the CDR3. The CDR3 region is CASSLWVLGLAVNEQFF. The CDR3 DNA reads TGTGCCAGCAGCTTATGGGTCCTAGGACTAGCGGTTAATGAGCAGTTCTTC.

This clonotype was detected a few times. The chain couples TRBV10-1 to TRBJ2-7, with D perhaps given as TRBD1 or TRBD2 (5 bases each). The germline V gene encodes CDR1 WNHNN and CDR2 SYGVQD (reference sequence). The CDR3 consists of 16 residues. The ends were cut back, 5 bases at V and 0 bases at J, with 17 bases in the middle. CDR3 sequence reads: CASSTGRSFFSYEQYF. As DNA, the CDR3 is TGCGCCAGCAGTACGGGGCGTAGCTTCTTCTCCTACGAGCAGTACTTC.

This clonotype was found a few times. V usage is TRBV18 and J usage is TRBJ2-1; 11 bases are a match to TRBD2. Germline trimming cut 3 bases from V and 3 bases from J; bases unmatched to any gene: 4. From germline, CDR1 is KGHSH and CDR2 LQKENI. The CDR3 runs to 16 residues. The CDR3 nucleotides are TGTGCCAGCTCACCCTTAGCGGGGGGGAACTACAATGAGCAGTTCTTC. Translating it yields CASSPLAGGNYNEQFF. The entire variable domain, with the rest obtained from reference TRBV18 and TRBJ2-1, is as follows: NAGVMQNPRHLVRRRGQEARLRCSPMKGHSHVYWYRQLPEEGLKFMVYLQKENIIDESGMPKERFSAEFPKEGPSILRIQQVVRGDSAAYFCASSPLAGGNYNEQFFGPGTRLTVL.

This clonotype was seen repeatedly, ten times or more. The rearrangement links TRBV28 to TRBJ2-2; D is undetermined. The CDR3 extends over 13 amino acids. V gave up 4 bases and J gave up 3 bases, with 6 bases separating them. The germline CDR1 and CDR2 sequences are MDHEN and SYDVKM. DNA of the CDR3: TGTGCCAGCAGTTATAGTTACACCGGGGAGCTGTTTTTT. Translated: CASSYSYTGELFF.

This clonotype has more than one count but fewer than ten. The chain is built from TRBV5-4 and TRBJ2-7; 8 bases are shared with TRBD2. The CDR3 runs 15 residues. The trim removed 4 bases at V and 4 bases at J, leaving 10 bases unmatched. Germline CDR1 reads SGHNT; CDR2 reads YYREEE (reference sequence). The CDR3 region has the DNA TGTGCCAGCAGCCGCGGGGGGACCAAGATTTACGAGCAGTACTTC. The encoded protein is CASSRGGTKIYEQYF. The complete variable domain, with remaining parts taken from reference TRBV5-4 and TRBJ2-7, reads ETGVTQSPTHLIKTRGQQVTLRCSSQSGHNTVSWYQQALGQGPQFIFQYYREEENGRGNFPPRFSGLQFPNYSSELNVNALELDDSALYLCASSRGGTKIYEQYFGPGTRLTVT.

The chain carries TRBV7-2 and TRBJ1-6; TRBD1 matches at 7 bases. From germline, CDR1 is SGHTA and CDR2 FQGNSA. Trimming took 6 bases from V and 5 from J; bases not matched to a gene: 7. This CDR3 has 15 amino acids. CDR3 DNA: TGTGCCAGCAGACCCACCGGGACAGATAATTCACCCCTCCACTTT. It codes for CASRPTGTDNSPLHF.